One sample yielded the 4 T cell receptor beta chains listed below, sequenced in a study of T cells in Graves' hyperthyroidism and ophthalmopathy. TCR beta CDR3 regions were amplified from RNA transcripts. Primed by the HTBI set, a first-round RT-PCR was run on the TCR CDR3. TCRdb processed the multiplex PCR reads anew with MiXCR; each CDR3 protein has one entry. The sample lists 700,000 or so distinct CDR3 sequences, more than 14% seen once, with about an eighth in the top ten. The source material was blood. The receptors derive from a woman aged 50 to 65 with Graves' ophthalmopathy.

The rearrangement uses TRBV5-4 and TRBJ2-1; D is possibly TRBD2 (5 bases). The CDR3 has 13 amino acids. Germline-derived CDR1 and CDR2 are SGHNT and YYREEE (reference sequence). Trimming shortened V by 4 bases and J by 5 bases, and 10 bases separated the two germline ends. In nucleotides, the CDR3 is TGTGCCAGCAGCCTCGGGAAAGACAATGAGCAGTTCTTC. Translated, it gives CASSLGKDNEQFF.

A remark on this clonotype: A much larger clone is a single base away; this may be a read error. The genes are TRBV27 and TRBJ2-1; 10 positions match TRBD2. The CDR3 consists of 17 residues. CDR1 and CDR2 from the germline V gene are MNHEY and SMNVEV (reference sequence). CDR3 loop: CASSEAGGFRSYSEQFF. The CDR3 DNA reads as TGTGCCAGCAGTGAAGCGGGAGGGTTCCGCTCCTACAGTGAGCAGTTCTTC.

This clonotype appeared many times. V is TRBV12-3 or TRBV12-4 and J is TRBJ2-1, with D possibly being TRBD1 or TRBD2 (5 bases each). V was clipped by 6 bases and J by 10 bases, with 22 bases between them. The CDR3 extends over 15 amino acids. CDR3 nucleotide sequence: TGTGCCAGCAGAGACGGGACGGTACAATGGAGGGAGCAGTTCTTC. It is translated as CASRDGTVQWREQFF.

This clonotype was detected only a few times. The chain recombines TRBV10-3 with TRBJ2-5, with a weak D call TRBD1 (6 bases). In germline, CDR1 is ENHRY, CDR2 SYGVKD. The CDR3 is 14 amino acids. V was clipped by 4 bases and J by 5 bases, with 14 bases between them. CDR3 sequence: CAISGNRVGETQYF. Here the CDR3 DNA reads TGTGCCATCAGTGGAAACAGGGTCGGGGAGACCCAGTACTTC.